Below, 4 T cell receptor beta chains from the same sample are listed, as sequenced in a study of T-cell memory formation after mild COVID-19. TCRdb fed the 5' RACE reads into MiXCR, producing one record per CDR3 protein. In the table there are around 130,000 distinct CDR3 sequences, approximately 6.2% of which are singletons. Sequenced input: PBMCs or a T cell subset sorted from them (not recorded which). The source is an adult woman who had mild COVID-19 (a few samples of this study predate the infection). Cell type and time point are not known.

This chain joins TRBV6-6 and TRBJ1-5; D not resolved. Germline CDR1 reads MNHNY; CDR2 reads SVGAGI (reference sequence). Trimming shortened V by 6 bases and J by 7 bases, and 16 bases separated the two germline ends. The CDR3 has 14 amino acids. The CDR3 here is CASSPERGWQPQHF. The CDR3 region has the DNA TGTGCCAGCAGCCCGGAGCGGGGATGGCAGCCCCAGCATTTT.

The rearrangement links TRBV7-9 to TRBJ2-1; D is undetermined. CDR3 size: 15 residues. Between the trimmed V and J ends, which lost 2 bases and 4 bases, there was a span of 12 bases. Germline V gives CDR1 SEHNR, CDR2 FQNEAQ (reference sequence). Here the CDR3 DNA reads TGTGCCAGCAGCTTAAAATCAGGCCCTTACAATGAGCAGTTCTTC. It codes for CASSLKSGPYNEQFF.

This clonotype was found many times. V and J are TRBV4-3 and TRBJ2-5; 12 positions match TRBD2. V lost 1 base, J lost 4 bases, and 13 bases stayed unmatched. The CDR3 loop spans 19 amino acids. The germline V gene has CDR1 LGHNA and CDR2 YSLEER. DNA of the CDR3: TGCGCCAGCAGCCAAGTGAGGCCTAGCGGGAGGGGGGCAGGAGAGACCCAGTACTTC. Protein product: CASSQVRPSGRGAGETQYF.

Ten or more counts support this clonotype. The rearrangement uses TRBV29-1 and TRBJ2-3, with TRBD1 matching over 8 bases. V lost 4 bases, J lost 0 bases, and 6 bases stayed unmatched. Germline loops: CDR1 SQVTM, CDR2 ANQGSEA. This CDR3 is built from 15 residues. CDR3 region: CSVAQGAESTDTQYF. Here the CDR3 DNA reads TGCAGCGTTGCCCAGGGGGCAGAGAGCACAGATACGCAGTATTTT.